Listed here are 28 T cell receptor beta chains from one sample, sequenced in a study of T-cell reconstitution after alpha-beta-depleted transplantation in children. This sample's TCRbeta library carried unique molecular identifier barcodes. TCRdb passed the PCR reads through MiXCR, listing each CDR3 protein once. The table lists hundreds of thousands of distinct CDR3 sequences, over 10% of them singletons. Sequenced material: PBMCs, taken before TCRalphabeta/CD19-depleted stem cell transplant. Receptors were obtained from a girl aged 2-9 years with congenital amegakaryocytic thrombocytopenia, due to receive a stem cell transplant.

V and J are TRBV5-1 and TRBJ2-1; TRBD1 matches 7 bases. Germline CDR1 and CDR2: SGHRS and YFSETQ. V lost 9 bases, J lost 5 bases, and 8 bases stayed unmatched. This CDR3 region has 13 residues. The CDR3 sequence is CATRQGGNNEQFF. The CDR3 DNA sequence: TGCGCCACCCGACAGGGTGGGAACAATGAGCAGTTCTTC. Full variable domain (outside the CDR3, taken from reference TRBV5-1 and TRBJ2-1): KAGVTQTPRYLIKTRGQQVTLSCSPISGHRSVSWYQQTPGQGLQFLFEYFSETQRNKGNFPGRFSGRQFSNSRSEMNVSTLELGDSALYLCATRQGGNNEQFFGPGTRLTVL.

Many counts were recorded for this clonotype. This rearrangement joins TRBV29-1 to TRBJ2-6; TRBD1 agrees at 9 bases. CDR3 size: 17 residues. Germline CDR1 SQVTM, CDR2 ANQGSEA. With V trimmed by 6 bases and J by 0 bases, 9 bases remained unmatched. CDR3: CSVVTGTGYSGANVLTF. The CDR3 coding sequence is TGCAGCGTGGTAACCGGGACAGGGTACTCTGGGGCCAACGTCCTGACTTTC.

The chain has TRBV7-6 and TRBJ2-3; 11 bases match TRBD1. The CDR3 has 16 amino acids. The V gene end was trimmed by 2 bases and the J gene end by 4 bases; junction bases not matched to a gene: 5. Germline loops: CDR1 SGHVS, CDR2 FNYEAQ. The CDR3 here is CASSLQPGQGADTQYF. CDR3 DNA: TGTGCCAGCAGCTTACAACCGGGACAGGGGGCAGATACGCAGTATTTT.

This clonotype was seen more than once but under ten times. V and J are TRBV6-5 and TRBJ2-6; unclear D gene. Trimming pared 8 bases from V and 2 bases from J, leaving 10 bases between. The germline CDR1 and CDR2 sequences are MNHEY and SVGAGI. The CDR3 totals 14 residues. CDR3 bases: TGTGCCAGCCGAACCCCGACTGGGGCCAACGTCCTGACTTTC. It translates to CASRTPTGANVLTF.

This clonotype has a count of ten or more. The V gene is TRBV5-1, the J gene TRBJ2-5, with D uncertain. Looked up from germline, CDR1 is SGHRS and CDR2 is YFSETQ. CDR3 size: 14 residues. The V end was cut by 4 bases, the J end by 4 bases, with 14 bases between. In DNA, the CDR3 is TGCGCCAGCAGCCGTACGAGTGTTCGAGAGACCCAGTACTTC. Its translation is CASSRTSVRETQYF.

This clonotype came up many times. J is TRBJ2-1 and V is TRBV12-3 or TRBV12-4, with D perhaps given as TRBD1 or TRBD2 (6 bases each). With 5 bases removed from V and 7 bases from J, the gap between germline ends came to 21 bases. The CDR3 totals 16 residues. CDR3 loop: CASSPPKGRGGNEQFF. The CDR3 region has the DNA TGTGCCAGCAGTCCCCCCAAAGGGAGAGGGGGGAATGAGCAGTTCTTC.

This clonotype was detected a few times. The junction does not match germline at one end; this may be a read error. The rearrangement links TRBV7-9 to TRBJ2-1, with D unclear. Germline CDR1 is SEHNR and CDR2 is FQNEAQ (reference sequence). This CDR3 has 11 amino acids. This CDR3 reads CASSLDPPKFF. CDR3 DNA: TGTGCCAGCAGCTTAGACCCCCCAAAGTTTTTC.

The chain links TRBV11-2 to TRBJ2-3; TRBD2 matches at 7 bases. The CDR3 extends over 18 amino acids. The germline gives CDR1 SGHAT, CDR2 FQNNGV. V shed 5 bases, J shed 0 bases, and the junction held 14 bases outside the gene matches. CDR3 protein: CASSAYFDPSGSTDTQYF. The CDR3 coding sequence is TGTGCCAGCAGCGCCTACTTCGACCCTAGCGGTAGCACAGATACGCAGTATTTT.

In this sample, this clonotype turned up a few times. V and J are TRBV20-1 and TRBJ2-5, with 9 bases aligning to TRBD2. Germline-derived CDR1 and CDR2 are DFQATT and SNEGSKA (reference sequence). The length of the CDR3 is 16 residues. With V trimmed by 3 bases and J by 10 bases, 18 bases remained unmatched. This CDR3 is CSASRSGSGRSGSQYF. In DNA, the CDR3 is TGCAGTGCTAGTCGATCTGGTAGCGGGAGATCCGGGAGCCAGTACTTC.

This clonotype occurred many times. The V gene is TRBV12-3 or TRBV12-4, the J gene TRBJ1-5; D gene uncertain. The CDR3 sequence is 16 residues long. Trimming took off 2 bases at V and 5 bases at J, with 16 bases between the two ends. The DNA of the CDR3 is TGTGCCAGCAGTTTACAGTACGAGGGATTAGATCAGCCCCAGCATTTT. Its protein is CASSLQYEGLDQPQHF.

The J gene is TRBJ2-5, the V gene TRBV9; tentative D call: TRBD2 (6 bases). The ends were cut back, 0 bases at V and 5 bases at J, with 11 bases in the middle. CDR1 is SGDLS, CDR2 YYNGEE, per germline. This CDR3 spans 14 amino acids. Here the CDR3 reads CASSVVGGAETQYF. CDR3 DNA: TGTGCCAGCAGCGTAGTGGGCGGGGCGGAGACCCAGTACTTC. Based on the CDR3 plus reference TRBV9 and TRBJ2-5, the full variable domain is DSGVTQTPKHLITATGQRVTLRCSPRSGDLSVYWYQQSLDQGLQFLIQYYNGEERAKGNILERFSAQQFPDLHSELNLSSLELGDSALYFCASSVVGGAETQYFGPGTRLLVL.

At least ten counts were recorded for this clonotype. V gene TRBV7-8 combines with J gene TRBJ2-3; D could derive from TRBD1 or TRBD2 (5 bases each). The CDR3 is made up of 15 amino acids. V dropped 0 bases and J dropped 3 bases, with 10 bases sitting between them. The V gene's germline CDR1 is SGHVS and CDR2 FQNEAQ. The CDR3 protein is CASSLALWGTDTQYF. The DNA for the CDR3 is TGTGCCAGCAGCTTAGCGCTTTGGGGGACAGATACGCAGTATTTT.

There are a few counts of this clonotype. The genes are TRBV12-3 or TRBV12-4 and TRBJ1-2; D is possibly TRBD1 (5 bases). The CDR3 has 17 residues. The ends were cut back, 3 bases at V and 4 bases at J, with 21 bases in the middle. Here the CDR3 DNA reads TGTGCCAGCAGTTTTAGTGTGCGCGGATGGGGACCCTATGGCTACACCTTC. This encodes CASSFSVRGWGPYGYTF.

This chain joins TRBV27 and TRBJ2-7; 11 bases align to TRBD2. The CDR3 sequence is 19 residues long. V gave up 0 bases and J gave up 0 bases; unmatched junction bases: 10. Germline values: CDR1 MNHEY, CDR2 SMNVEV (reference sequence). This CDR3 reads CASSLSVLTLAGGSYEQYF. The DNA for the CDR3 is TGTGCCAGCAGTTTATCGGTACTAACCCTAGCGGGAGGCTCCTACGAGCAGTACTTC.

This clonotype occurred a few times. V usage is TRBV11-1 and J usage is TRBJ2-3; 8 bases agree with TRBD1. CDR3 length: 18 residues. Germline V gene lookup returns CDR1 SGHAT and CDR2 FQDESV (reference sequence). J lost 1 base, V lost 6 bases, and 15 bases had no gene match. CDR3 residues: CASSGPRTGFRGTDTQYF. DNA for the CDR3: TGTGCCAGCAGTGGTCCTAGGACAGGGTTTCGGGGCACAGATACGCAGTATTTT.

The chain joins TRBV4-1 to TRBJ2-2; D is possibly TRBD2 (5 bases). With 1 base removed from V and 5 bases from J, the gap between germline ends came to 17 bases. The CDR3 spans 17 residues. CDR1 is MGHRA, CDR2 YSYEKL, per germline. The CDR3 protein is CASSQGAPSYGTGELFF. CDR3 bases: TGCGCCAGCAGCCAAGGGGCACCTAGCTACGGTACCGGGGAGCTGTTTTTT.

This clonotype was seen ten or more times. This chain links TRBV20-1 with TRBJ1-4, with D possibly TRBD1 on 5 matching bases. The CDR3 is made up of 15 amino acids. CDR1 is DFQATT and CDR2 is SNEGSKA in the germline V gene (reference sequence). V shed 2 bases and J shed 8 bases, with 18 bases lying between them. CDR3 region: CSARSGGTPSEKLFF. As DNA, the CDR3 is TGCAGTGCTAGATCGGGGGGGACCCCTAGCGAAAAACTGTTTTTT.

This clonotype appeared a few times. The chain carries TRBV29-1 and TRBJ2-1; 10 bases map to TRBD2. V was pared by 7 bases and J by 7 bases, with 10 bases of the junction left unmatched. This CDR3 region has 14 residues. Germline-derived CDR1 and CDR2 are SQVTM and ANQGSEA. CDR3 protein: CSAHLAGVKNEQFF. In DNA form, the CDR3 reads TGCAGCGCCCACCTAGCGGGAGTGAAGAATGAGCAGTTCTTC.

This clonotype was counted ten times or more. The CDR3 DNA reads as TGCGCCAGCAGCTTGGGACAGGGGGGTCATCAGCCCCAGCATTTT. Protein: CASSLGQGGHQPQHF. V and J are TRBV5-1 and TRBJ1-5, with 9 bases that match TRBD1. The CDR3 has 15 residues. Per the germline V gene, CDR1 is SGHRS and CDR2 is YFSETQ. V trimming: 0 bases; J trimming: 5 bases; junction bases outside the gene matches: 3. Complete variable domain (other parts from reference TRBV5-1 and TRBJ1-5): KAGVTQTPRYLIKTRGQQVTLSCSPISGHRSVSWYQQTPGQGLQFLFEYFSETQRNKGNFPGRFSGRQFSNSRSEMNVSTLELGDSALYLCASSLGQGGHQPQHFGDGTRLSIL.

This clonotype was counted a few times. The CDR3 reads CASSFDRGGETQYF. DNA of the CDR3: TGTGCCAGCAGCTTTGACAGAGGGGGAGAGACCCAGTACTTC. The rearrangement uses TRBV5-6 and TRBJ2-5, with D possibly TRBD1 on 6 matching bases. The germline gives CDR1 SGHDT, CDR2 YYEEEE. The CDR3 is made up of 14 amino acids. V was cut by 2 bases and J by 4 bases, with 12 bases left in between. Complete variable domain (other parts from reference TRBV5-6 and TRBJ2-5): DAGVTQSPTHLIKTRGQQVTLRCSPKSGHDTVSWYQQALGQGPQFIFQYYEEEERQRGNFPDRFSGHQFPNYSSELNVNALLLGDSALYLCASSFDRGGETQYFGPGTRLLVL.

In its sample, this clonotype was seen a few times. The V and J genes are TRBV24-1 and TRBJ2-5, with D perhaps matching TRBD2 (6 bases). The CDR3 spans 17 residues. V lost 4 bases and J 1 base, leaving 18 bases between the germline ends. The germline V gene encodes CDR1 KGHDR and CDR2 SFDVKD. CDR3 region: CATSEGPVEGVQETQYF. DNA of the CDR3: TGTGCCACCAGTGAAGGCCCCGTGGAGGGAGTCCAAGAGACCCAGTACTTC.

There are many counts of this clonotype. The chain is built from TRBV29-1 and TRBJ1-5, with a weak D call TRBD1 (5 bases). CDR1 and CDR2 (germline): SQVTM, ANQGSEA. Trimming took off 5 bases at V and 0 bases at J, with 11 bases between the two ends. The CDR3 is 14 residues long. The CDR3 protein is CSVSSGNSNQPQHF. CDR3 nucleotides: TGCAGCGTTTCCTCAGGGAATAGCAATCAGCCCCAGCATTTT.

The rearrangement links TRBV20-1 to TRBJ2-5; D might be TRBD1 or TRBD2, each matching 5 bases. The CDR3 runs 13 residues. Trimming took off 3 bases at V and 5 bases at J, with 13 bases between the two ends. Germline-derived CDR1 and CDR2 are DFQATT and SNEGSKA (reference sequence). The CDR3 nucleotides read TGCAGTGCTAGTCTGGGGACGGAGGAGACCCAGTACTTC. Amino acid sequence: CSASLGTEETQYF.

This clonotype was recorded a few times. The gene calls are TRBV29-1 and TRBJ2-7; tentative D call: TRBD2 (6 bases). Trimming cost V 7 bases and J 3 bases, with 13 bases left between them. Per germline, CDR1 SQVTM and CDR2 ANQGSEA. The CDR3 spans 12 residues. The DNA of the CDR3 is TGCAGCGCCGGGCAGGAGGGCTACGAGCAGTACTTC. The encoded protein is CSAGQEGYEQYF.

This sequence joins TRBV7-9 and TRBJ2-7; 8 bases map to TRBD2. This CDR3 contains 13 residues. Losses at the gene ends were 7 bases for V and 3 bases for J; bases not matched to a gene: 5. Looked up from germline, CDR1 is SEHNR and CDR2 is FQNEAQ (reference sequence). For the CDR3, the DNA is TGTGCCAGCAACTCCGGGACTAGCTACGAGCAGTACTTC. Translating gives CASNSGTSYEQYF.

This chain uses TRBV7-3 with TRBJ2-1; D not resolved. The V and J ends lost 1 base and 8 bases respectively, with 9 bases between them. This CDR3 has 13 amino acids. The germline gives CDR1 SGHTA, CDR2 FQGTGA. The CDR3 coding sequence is TGTGCCAGCAGCTTAAAGAACCTTGATGAGCAGTTCTTC. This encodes CASSLKNLDEQFF.

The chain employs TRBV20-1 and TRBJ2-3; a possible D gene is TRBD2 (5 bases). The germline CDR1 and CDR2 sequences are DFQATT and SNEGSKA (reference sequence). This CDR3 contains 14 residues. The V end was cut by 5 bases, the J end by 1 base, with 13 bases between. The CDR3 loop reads CSAREGVGTDTQYF. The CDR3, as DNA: TGCAGTGCTCGCGAGGGAGTCGGCACAGATACGCAGTATTTT.

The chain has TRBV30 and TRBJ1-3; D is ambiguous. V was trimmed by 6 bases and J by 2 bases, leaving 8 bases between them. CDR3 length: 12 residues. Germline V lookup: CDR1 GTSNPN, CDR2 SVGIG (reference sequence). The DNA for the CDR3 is TGTGCCTGTAAGGGCACTGGAAACACCATATATTTT. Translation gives CACKGTGNTIYF.